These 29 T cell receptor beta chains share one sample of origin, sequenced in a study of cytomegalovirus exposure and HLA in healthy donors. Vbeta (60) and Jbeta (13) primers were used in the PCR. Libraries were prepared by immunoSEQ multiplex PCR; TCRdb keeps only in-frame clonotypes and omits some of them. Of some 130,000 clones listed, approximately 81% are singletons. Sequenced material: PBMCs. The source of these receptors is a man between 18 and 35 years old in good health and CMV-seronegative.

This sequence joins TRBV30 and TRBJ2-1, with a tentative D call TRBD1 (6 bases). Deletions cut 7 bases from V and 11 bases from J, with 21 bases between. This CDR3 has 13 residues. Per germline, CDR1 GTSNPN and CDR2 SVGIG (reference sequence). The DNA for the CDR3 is TGTGCCTCGTCGCGTGGGAAGGGGGAAAAGCAGTTCTTC. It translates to CASSRGKGEKQFF.

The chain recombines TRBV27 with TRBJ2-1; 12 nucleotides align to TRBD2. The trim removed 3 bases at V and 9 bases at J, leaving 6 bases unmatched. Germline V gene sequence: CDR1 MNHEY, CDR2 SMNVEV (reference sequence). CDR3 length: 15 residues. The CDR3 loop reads CASSFLAGGVFEQFF. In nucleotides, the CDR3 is TGTGCCAGCAGTTTTCTAGCGGGAGGGGTTTTTGAGCAGTTCTTC.

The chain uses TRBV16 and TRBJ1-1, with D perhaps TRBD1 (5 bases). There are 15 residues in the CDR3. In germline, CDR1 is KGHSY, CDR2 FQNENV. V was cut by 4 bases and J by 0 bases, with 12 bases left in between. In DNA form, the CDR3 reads TGTGCCAGCAGCCCCACGGGGGGGTTGAACACTGAAGCTTTCTTT. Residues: CASSPTGGLNTEAFF.

The CDR3 is CASSKGQGAADTQYF. For the CDR3, the DNA is TGTGCCAGTAGTAAAGGACAGGGGGCGGCAGATACGCAGTATTTT. The chain is built from TRBV19 and TRBJ2-3; 11 nucleotides match TRBD1. Per the germline V gene, CDR1 is LNHDA and CDR2 is SQIVND (reference sequence). The V gene end was trimmed by 4 bases and the J gene end by 4 bases; junction bases not matched to a gene: 4. This CDR3 is 15 amino acids long. Full variable domain (rest looked up from reference TRBV19 and TRBJ2-3): DGGITQSPKYLFRKEGQNVTLSCEQNLNHDAMYWYRQDPGQGLRLIYYSQIVNDFQKGDIAEGYSVSREKKESFPLTVTSAQKNPTAFYLCASSKGQGAADTQYFGPGTRLTVL.

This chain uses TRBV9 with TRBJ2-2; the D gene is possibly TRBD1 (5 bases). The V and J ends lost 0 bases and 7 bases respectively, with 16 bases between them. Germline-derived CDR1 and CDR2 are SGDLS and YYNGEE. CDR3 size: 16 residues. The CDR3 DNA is TGTGCCAGCAGCGTAGTAGGGGCCCCCCCGGACGGGGAGCTGTTTTTT. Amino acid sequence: CASSVVGAPPDGELFF.

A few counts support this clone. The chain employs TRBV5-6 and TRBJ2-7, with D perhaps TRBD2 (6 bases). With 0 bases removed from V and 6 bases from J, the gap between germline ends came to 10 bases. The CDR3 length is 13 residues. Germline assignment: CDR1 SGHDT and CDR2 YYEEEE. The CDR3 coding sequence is TGTGCCAGCAGCTTGGGGCGGAGGGGCGAGCAGTACGTC. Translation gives CASSLGRRGEQYV.

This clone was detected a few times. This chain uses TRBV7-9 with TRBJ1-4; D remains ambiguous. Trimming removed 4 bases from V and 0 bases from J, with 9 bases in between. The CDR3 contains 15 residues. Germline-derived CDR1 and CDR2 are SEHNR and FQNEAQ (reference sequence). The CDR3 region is CASSSFSATNEKLFF. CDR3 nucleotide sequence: TGTGCCAGCAGCTCGTTCAGTGCAACTAATGAAAAACTGTTTTTT. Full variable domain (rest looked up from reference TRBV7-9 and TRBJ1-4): DTGVSQNPRHKITKRGQNVTFRCDPISEHNRLYWYRQTLGQGPEFLTYFQNEAQLEKSRLLSDRFSAERPKGSFSTLEIQRTEQGDSAMYLCASSSFSATNEKLFFGSGTQLSVL.

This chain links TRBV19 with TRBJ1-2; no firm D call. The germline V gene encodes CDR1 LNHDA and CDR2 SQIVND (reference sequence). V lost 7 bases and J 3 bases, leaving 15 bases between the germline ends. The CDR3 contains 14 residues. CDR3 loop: CASNGPLAYYGYTF. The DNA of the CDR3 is TGTGCCAGTAATGGCCCGCTGGCCTACTATGGCTACACCTTC.

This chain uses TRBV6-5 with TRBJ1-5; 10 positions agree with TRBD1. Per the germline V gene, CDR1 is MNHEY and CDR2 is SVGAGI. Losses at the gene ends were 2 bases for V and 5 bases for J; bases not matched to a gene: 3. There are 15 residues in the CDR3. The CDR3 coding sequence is TGTGCCAGCAGTTACGGTGGACAGGGGGATCAGCCCCAGCATTTT. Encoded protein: CASSYGGQGDQPQHF.

CDR3 DNA: TGTGCCTGGAAGGGACTCAGGAACACTGAAGCTTTCTTT. This gives the protein CAWKGLRNTEAFF. The chain is built from TRBV30 and TRBJ1-1, with D possibly matching TRBD1 (5 bases). This CDR3 spans 13 amino acids. The V end was cut by 4 bases, the J end by 1 base, with 10 bases between. The germline gives CDR1 GTSNPN, CDR2 SVGIG (reference sequence).

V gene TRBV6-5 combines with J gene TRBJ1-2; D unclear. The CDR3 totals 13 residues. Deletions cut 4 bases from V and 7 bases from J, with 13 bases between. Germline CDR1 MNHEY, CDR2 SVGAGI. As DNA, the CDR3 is TGTGCCAGCAGTTTCCGCTCGGAGGGTGGCTACACCTTC. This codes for CASSFRSEGGYTF.

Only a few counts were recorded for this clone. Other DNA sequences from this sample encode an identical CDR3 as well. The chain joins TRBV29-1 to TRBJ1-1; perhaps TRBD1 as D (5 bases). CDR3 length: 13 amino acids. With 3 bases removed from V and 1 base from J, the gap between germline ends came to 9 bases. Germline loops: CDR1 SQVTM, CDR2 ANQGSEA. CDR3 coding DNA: TGCAGCGTTGAGGGGGGGACGAACACTGAAGCTTTCTTT. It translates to CSVEGGTNTEAFF.

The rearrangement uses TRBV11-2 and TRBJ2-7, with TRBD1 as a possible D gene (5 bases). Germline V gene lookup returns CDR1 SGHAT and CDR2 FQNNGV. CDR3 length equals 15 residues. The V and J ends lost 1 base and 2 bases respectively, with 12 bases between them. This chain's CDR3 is CASSLAAGIPYEQYF. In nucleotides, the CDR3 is TGTGCCAGCAGCTTAGCGGCAGGGATCCCCTACGAGCAGTACTTC.

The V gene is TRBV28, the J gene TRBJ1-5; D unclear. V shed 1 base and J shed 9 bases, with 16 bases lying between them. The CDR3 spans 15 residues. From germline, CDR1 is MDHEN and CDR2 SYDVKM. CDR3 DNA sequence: TGTGCCAGCAGTTTATCTCACGGGTCCGCCCGGCCCCAGCATTTT. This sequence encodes CASSLSHGSARPQHF.

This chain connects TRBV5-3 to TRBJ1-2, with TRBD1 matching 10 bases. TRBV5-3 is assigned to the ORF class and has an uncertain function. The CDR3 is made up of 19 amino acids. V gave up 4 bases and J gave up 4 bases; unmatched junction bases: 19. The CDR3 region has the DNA TGTGCCAGAAGCCACCACGGGGGCGGCCGGGACAGGGGTACCTATGGCTACACCTTC. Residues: CARSHHGGGRDRGTYGYTF.

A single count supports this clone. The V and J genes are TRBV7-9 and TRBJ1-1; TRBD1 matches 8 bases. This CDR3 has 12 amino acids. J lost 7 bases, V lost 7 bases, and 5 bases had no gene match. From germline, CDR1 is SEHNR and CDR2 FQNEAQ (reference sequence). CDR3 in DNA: TGTGCCAGCATTCAACAGGGGGATGAAGCTTTCTTT. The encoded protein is CASIQQGDEAFF. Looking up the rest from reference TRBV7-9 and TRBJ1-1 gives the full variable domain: DTGVSQNPRHKITKRGQNVTFRCDPISEHNRLYWYRQTLGQGPEFLTYFQNEAQLEKSRLLSDRFSAERPKGSFSTLEIQRTEQGDSAMYLCASIQQGDEAFFGQGTRLTVV.

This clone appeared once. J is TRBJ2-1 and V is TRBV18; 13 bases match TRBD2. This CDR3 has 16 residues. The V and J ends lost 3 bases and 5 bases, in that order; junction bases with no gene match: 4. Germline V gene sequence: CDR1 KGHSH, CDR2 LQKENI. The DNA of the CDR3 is TGTGCCAGCTCACCCGAACTAGCGGGAGGGAACAATGAGCAGTTCTTC. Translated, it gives CASSPELAGGNNEQFF. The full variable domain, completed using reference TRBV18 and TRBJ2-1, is NAGVMQNPRHLVRRRGQEARLRCSPMKGHSHVYWYRQLPEEGLKFMVYLQKENIIDESGMPKERFSAEFPKEGPSILRIQQVVRGDSAAYFCASSPELAGGNNEQFFGPGTRLTVL.

The CDR3 DNA sequence: TGCGCCAGCAGCTTACAACTAGGCACAGATACGCAGTATTTT. Amino acids: CASSLQLGTDTQYF. The rearrangement joins TRBV5-1 to TRBJ2-3, with a tentative D call TRBD2 (5 bases). Trimming left V 2 bases short and J 1 base short, with 8 bases between. In germline, CDR1 is SGHRS, CDR2 YFSETQ. CDR3 length: 14 amino acids.

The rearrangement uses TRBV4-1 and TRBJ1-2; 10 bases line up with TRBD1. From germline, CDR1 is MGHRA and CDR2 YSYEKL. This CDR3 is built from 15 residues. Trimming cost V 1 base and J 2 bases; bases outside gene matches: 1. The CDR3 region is CASSQGDRGNYGYTF. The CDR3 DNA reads TGCGCCAGCAGCCAAGGGGACAGGGGAAACTATGGCTACACCTTC.

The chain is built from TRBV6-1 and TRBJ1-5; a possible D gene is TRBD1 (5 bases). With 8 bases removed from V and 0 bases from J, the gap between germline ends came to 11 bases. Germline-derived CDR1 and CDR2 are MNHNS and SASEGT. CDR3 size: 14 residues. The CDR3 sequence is CASLGGVSNQPQHF. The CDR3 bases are TGTGCCAGCCTGGGGGGGGTTAGCAATCAGCCCCAGCATTTT.

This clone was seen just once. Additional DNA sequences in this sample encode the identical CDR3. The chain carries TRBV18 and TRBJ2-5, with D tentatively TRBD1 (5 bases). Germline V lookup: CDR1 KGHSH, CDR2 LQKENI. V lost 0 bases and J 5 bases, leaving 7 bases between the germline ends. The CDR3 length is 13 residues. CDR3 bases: TGTGCCAGCTCACCACCGGGGCAGGAGACCCAGTACTTC. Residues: CASSPPGQETQYF.

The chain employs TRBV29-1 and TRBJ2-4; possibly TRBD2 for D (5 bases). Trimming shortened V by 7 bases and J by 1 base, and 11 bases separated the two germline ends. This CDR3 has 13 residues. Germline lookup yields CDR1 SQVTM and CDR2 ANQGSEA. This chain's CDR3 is CSAQDSAKNIQYF. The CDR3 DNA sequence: TGCAGCGCCCAGGACTCCGCCAAAAACATTCAGTACTTC.

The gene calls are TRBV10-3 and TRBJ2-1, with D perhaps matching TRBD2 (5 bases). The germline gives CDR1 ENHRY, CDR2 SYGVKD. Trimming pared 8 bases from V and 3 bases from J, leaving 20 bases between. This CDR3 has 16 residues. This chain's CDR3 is CAIDDPGESSYNEQFF. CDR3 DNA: TGTGCCATCGACGATCCCGGGGAGTCTAGCTACAATGAGCAGTTCTTC.

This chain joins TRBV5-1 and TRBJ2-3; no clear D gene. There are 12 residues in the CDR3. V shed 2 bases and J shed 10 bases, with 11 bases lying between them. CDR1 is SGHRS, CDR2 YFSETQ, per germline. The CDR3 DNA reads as TGCGCCAGCAGCTTAGACGGGTGGGCGCAGTATTTT. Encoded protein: CASSLDGWAQYF. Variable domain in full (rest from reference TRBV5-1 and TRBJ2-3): KAGVTQTPRYLIKTRGQQVTLSCSPISGHRSVSWYQQTPGQGLQFLFEYFSETQRNKGNFPGRFSGRQFSNSRSEMNVSTLELGDSALYLCASSLDGWAQYFGPGTRLTVL.

CDR3 bases: TGTGCTAGTGGTTTCGGGGGAGGGCCCTCCAATGAGCAGTTCTTC. It specifies CASGFGGGPSNEQFF. The rearrangement uses TRBV12-5 and TRBJ2-1, with 7 bases that match TRBD2. V gave up 3 bases and J gave up 6 bases; unmatched junction bases: 8. CDR1 and CDR2 from the germline V gene are LGHNT and FRNRAP. The CDR3 contains 15 residues.

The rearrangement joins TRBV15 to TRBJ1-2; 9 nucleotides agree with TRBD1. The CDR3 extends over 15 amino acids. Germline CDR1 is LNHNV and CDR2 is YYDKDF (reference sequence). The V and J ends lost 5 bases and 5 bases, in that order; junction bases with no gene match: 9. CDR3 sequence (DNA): TGTGCCACCAGCCGCCGGGACAGGGACTGGTATGGCTACACCTTC. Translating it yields CATSRRDRDWYGYTF.

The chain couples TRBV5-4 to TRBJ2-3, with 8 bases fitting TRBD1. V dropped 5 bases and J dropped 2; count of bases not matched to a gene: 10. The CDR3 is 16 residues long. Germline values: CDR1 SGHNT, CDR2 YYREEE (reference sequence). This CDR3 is CASRFDRGFPTDTQYF. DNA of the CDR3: TGTGCCAGCAGATTCGACAGGGGTTTCCCCACAGATACGCAGTATTTT.

CDR3: CAATGQLKLYGYTF. The CDR3 DNA reads as TGTGCCGCCACCGGACAGCTAAAACTCTATGGCTACACCTTC. The chain recombines TRBV30 with TRBJ1-2; possible D gene TRBD1, 6 bases. CDR3 length: 14 amino acids. V dropped 8 bases and J dropped 4 bases, with 20 bases sitting between them. CDR1 GTSNPN and CDR2 SVGIG come from the germline V gene (reference sequence). The variable domain in full, completed from reference TRBV30 and TRBJ1-2, reads SQTIHQWPATLVQPVGSPLSLECTVEGTSNPNLYWYRQAAGRGLQLLFYSVGIGQISSEVPQNLSASRPQDRQFILSSKKLLLSDSGFYLCAATGQLKLYGYTFGSGTRLTVV.

CDR3 region: CASSPYSEVSTDTQYF. The CDR3 nucleotides are TGTGCCAGCAGTCCCTACTCGGAGGTAAGCACAGATACGCAGTATTTT. The chain joins TRBV27 to TRBJ2-3, with D maybe TRBD2 (5 bases). Trimming removed 5 bases at V and 0 bases at J, with 15 bases between. Looked up from germline, CDR1 is MNHEY and CDR2 is SMNVEV (reference sequence). There are 16 residues in the CDR3.